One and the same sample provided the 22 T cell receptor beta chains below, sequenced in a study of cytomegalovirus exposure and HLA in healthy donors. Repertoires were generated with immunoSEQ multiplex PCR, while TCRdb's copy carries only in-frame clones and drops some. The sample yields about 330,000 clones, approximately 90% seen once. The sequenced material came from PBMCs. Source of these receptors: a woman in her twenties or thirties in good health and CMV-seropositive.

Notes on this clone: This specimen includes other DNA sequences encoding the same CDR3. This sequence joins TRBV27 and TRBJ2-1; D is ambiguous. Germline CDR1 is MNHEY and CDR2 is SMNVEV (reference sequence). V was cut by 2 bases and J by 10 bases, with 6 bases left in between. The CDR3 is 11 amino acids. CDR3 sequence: CASSLLGEQFF. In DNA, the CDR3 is TGTGCCAGCAGTTTACTGGGAGAGCAGTTCTTC.

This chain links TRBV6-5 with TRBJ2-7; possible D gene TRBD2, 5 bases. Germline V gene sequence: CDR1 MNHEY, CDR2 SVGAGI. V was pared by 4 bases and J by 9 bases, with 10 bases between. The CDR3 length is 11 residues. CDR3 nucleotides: TGTGCCAGCAGTTCCGGGATCGGGCAGTACTTC. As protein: CASSSGIGQYF.

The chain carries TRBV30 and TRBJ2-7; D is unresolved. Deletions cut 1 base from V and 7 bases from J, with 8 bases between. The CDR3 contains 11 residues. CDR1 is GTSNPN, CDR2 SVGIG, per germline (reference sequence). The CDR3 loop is CAWSEDHEQYF. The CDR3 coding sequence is TGTGCCTGGAGTGAGGACCATGAGCAGTACTTC.

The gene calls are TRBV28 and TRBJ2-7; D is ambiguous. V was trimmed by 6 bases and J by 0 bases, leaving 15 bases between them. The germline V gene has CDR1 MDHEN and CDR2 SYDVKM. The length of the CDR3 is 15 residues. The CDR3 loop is CASSRTSFSSYEQYF. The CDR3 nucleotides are TGTGCCAGCAGCCGAACATCTTTTAGCTCCTACGAGCAGTACTTC.

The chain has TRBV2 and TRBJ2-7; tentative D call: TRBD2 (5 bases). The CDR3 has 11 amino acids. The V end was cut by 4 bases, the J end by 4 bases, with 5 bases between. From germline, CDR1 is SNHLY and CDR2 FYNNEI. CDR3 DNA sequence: TGTGCCAGCAGTGGACTATACGAGCAGTACTTC. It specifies CASSGLYEQYF.

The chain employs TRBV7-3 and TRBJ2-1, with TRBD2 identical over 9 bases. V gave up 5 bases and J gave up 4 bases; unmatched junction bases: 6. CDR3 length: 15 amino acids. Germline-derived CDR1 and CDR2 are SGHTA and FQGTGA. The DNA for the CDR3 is TGTGCCAGCAGCCTTCTAGCGGGGAAATACAATGAGCAGTTCTTC. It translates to CASSLLAGKYNEQFF.

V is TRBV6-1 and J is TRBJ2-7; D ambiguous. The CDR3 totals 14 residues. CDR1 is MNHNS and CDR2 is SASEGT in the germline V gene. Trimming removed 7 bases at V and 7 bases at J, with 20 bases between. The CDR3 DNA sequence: TGTGCCAGCAATTACGATGATCGAATACGGGAGCAGTACTTC. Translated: CASNYDDRIREQYF.

This CDR3 reads CASSTSYGYTF. As DNA, the CDR3 is TGTGCCAGCAGCACAAGTTATGGCTACACCTTC. V is TRBV25-1 and J is TRBJ1-2; D call uncertain. The ends were cut back, 6 bases at V and 5 bases at J, with 7 bases in the middle. Germline V CDR1 and CDR2: MGHDK, SYGVNS. The CDR3 loop spans 11 amino acids.

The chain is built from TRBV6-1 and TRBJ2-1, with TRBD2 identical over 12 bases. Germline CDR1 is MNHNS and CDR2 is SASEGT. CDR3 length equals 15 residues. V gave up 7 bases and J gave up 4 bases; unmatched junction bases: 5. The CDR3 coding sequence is TGTGCCAGCACAGAAGGACTAGCGGGGTACAATGAGCAGTTCTTC. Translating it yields CASTEGLAGYNEQFF.

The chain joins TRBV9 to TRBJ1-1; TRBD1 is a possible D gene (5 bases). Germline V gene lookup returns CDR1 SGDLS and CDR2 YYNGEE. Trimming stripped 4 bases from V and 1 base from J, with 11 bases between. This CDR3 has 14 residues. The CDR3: CASSPIGGNTEAFF. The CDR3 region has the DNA TGTGCCAGCAGCCCTATTGGGGGGAACACTGAAGCTTTCTTT.

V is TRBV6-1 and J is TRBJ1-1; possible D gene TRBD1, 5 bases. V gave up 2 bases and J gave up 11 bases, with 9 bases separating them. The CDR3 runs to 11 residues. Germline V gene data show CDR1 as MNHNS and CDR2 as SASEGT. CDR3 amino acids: CASSESGRAFF. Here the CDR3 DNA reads TGTGCCAGCAGTGAATCGGGACGGGCTTTCTTT.

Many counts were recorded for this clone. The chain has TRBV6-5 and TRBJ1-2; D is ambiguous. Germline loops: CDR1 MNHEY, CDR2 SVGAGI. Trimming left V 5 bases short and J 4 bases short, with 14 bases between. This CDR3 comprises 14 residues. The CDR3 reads CASSRSAAGYGYTF. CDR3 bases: TGTGCCAGCAGTCGCTCCGCTGCGGGCTATGGCTACACCTTC.

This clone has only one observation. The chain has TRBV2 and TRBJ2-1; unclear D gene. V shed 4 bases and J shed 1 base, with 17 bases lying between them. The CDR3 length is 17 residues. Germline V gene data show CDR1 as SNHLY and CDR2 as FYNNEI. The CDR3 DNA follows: TGTGCCAGCAGTGTTGGGTCTAGTTACTCTTCCTACAATGAGCAGTTCTTC. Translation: CASSVGSSYSSYNEQFF.

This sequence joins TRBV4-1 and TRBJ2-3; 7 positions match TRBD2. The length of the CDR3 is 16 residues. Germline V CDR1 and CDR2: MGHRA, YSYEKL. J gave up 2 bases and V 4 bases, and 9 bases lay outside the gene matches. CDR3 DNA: TGCGCCAGCAGCCCCTTAGGACTAGAACTCACAGATACGCAGTATTTT. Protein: CASSPLGLELTDTQYF.

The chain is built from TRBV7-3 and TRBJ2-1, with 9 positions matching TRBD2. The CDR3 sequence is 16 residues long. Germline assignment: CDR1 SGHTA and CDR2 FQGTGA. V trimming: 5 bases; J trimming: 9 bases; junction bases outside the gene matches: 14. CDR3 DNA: TGTGCCAGCAGCCCAATTAGCGGGAGTGTCAAAGGTGAGCAGTTCTTC. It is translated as CASSPISGSVKGEQFF.

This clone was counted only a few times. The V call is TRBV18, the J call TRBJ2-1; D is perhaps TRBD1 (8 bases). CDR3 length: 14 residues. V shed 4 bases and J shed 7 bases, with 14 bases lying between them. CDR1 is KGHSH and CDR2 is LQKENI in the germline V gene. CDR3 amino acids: CASSQRDRLNEQFF. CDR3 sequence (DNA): TGTGCCAGCTCACAGCGGGACAGGTTGAATGAGCAGTTCTTC.

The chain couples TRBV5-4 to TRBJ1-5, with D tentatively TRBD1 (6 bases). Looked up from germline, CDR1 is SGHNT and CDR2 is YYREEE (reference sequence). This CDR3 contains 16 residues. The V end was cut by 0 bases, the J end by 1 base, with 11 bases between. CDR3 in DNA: TGTGCCAGCAGCTTGGGGGGGGACACAAGCAATCAGCCCCAGCATTTT. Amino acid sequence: CASSLGGDTSNQPQHF.

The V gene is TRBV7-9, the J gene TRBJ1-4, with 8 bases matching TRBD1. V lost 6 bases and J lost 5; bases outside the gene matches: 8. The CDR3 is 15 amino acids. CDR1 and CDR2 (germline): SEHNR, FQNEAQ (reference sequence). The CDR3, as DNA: TGTGCCAGCAGTCCGACAGGGGATTCGAATGAAAAACTGTTTTTT. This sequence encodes CASSPTGDSNEKLFF.

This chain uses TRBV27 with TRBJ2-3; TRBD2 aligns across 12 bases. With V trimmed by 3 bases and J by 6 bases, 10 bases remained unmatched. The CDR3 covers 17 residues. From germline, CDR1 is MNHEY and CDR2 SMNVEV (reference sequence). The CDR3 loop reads CASSFRASGGAGDTQYF. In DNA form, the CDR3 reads TGTGCCAGCAGTTTCCGGGCTAGCGGGGGGGCCGGGGATACGCAGTATTTT.

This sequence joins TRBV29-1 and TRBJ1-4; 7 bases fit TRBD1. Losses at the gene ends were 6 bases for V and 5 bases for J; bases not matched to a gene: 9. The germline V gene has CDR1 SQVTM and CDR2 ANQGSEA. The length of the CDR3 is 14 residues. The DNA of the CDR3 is TGCAGCGTAACGATGACAGGGCTGAATGAAAAACTGTTTTTT. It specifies CSVTMTGLNEKLFF.

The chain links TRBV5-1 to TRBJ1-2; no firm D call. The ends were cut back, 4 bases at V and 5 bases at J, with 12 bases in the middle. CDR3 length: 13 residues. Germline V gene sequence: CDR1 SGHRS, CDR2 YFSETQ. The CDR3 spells CASSPWTDYGYTF. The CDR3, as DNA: TGCGCCAGCAGCCCGTGGACGGATTATGGCTACACCTTC.

CDR3 protein: CASSYLGGASYNEQFF. CDR3 coding DNA: TGTGCCAGCAGCTACCTAGGGGGCGCTTCCTACAATGAGCAGTTCTTC. The V gene is TRBV7-6, the J gene TRBJ2-1; 7 bases match TRBD1. V was clipped by 4 bases and J by 1 base; unmatched bases: 7. This CDR3 comprises 16 residues. The germline CDR1 and CDR2 sequences are SGHVS and FNYEAQ.